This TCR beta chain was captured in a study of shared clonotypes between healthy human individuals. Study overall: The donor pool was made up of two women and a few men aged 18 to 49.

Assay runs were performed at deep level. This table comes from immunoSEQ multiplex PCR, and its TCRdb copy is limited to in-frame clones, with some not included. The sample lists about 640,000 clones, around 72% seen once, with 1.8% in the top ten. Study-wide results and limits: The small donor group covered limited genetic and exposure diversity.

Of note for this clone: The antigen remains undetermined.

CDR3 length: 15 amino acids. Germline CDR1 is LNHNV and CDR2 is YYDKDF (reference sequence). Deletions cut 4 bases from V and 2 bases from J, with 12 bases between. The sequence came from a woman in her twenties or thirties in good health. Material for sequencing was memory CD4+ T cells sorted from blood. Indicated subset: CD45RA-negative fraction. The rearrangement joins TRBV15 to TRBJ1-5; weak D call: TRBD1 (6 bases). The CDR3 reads CATSKQGRGNQPQHF. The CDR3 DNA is TGTGCCACCAGCAAACAGGGACGGGGCAATCAGCCCCAGCATTTT.